The TCR beta chain described here comes from a study of T cell responses to AZD1222 COVID-19 vaccine. Study results and limitations: At baseline, seropositivity was found in only a handful of AZD1222 recipients. White British donors predominated, females outnumbered males, and clonal diversity was possibly underestimated. With two AZD1222 doses given, Spike-specific TCR breadth and depth both rose.

Assay used: immunoSEQ multiplex PCR; TCRdb lists only in-frame clones, some missing. The data contain fewer than 150,000 clones, 85% to 95% of them singletons. For this clone: Its specificity is unknown.

Trimming pared 1 base from V and 4 bases from J, leaving 14 bases between. Germline assignment: CDR1 LGHNA and CDR2 YSLEER. The CDR3 spans 15 residues. This clonotype was sampled from an adult who received the AZD1222 COVID-19 vaccine. The sequences come from peripheral blood, collected 28 days after the second AZD1222 dose. V and J are TRBV4-3 and TRBJ2-7; tentative D call: TRBD2 (6 bases). DNA of the CDR3: TGCGCCAGCAGCCAAGGGGCGTCCGGGGGTTACGAGCAGTACTTC. Encoded protein: CASSQGASGGYEQYF.